A selection of T cell receptor beta chains follows, all from one sample in a study of blood T cells in healthy people across ages. Using its own MiXCR run on the 5' RACE reads, TCRdb lists one record per CDR3 protein. The table records 550,000 to 600,000 distinct CDR3 sequences, 25% to 30% of them present only once. Material for sequencing was blood. All receptors come from an older woman in good health. CDR3s include the opening cysteine and the closing phenylalanine or tryptophan. The D gene is left open where the match is weak. The size field is filled for only some rows; it gives once, few, many or a size class.

j_call,v_call,d_call,clone_size,cdr3_nt,cdr3_aa
TRBJ1-4,TRBV10-3,-,few,TGTGCCATCAGTGAGCGGGGAAAAGCAACTAATGAAAAACTGTTTTTT,CAISERGKATNEKLFF
TRBJ1-6,TRBV7-2,TRBD1,few,TGTGCCAGCAGCTTAGCAGGGGGCACCTATAATTCACCCCTCCACTTT,CASSLAGGTYNSPLHF
TRBJ1-2,TRBV6-2/TRBV6-3,TRBD1,-,TGTGCCAGCAGGCGACAGGGGGGAGGTGGCTACACCTTC,CASRRQGGGGYTF
TRBJ1-4,TRBV29-1,TRBD1,many,TGCAGCGTTGACTTAGGGGGCCGGGAAAAACTGTTTTTT,CSVDLGGREKLFF
TRBJ1-1,TRBV29-1,-,-,TGCAGCACCCTCTTAATGGACACTGAAGCTTTCTTT,CSTLLMDTEAFF
TRBJ2-2,TRBV12-5,-,few,TGTGCTACCTCTTCGAACACCGGGGAGCTGTTTTTT,CATSSNTGELFF
TRBJ1-6,TRBV7-3,-,few,TGTGCCAGCAGCTTATTTGCGATCAATTCACCCCTCCACTTT,CASSLFAINSPLHF
TRBJ2-2,TRBV6-5,-,-,TGTGCCAGCAGCAGGACCAACGGGGAGCTGTTTTTT,CASSRTNGELFF
TRBJ2-4,TRBV29-1,-,few,TGCAGCGCACGGGGGAATTCCAAAAACATTCAGTACTTC,CSARGNSKNIQYF
TRBJ1-2,TRBV7-8,TRBD1,-,TGTGCCAGCAGCTTAACGCGCCGACAGGGGACTCGAAACTATGGCTACACCTTC,CASSLTRRQGTRNYGYTF
TRBJ2-6,TRBV12-3/TRBV12-4,TRBD2,many,TGTGCCAGCAGTTTGGCGGGGGGTCCTGGGGCCAACGTCCTGACTTTC,CASSLAGGPGANVLTF
TRBJ2-7,TRBV7-2,TRBD2,-,TGTGCCAGCAGCTCGGCCCCTAGCGGGGGGATCTACGAGCAGTACTTC,CASSSAPSGGIYEQYF
TRBJ2-3,TRBV11-2,TRBD2,once,TGTGCCAGCAGCTTACTCCGGGGGGCAGATACGCAGTATTTT,CASSLLRGADTQYF
TRBJ2-1,TRBV7-3,-,-,TGTGCCAGCAGCTCGGCCCGACCCAACTCCTACAATGAGCAGTTCTTC,CASSSARPNSYNEQFF
TRBJ2-7,TRBV29-1,-,few,TGCAGCGTTGGGGGGCCGGACAGATCGGCGGGATACGAGCAGTACTTC,CSVGGPDRSAGYEQYF
TRBJ2-7,TRBV29-1,TRBD2,few,TGCAGCGTCCGGGGGGGCCGGGTATACGAGCAGTACTTC,CSVRGGRVYEQYF
TRBJ2-1,TRBV7-9,TRBD2,-,TGTGCCAGCAGCCTAGCGGTTACGTCCTACAATGAGCAGTTCTTC,CASSLAVTSYNEQFF
TRBJ2-5,TRBV5-1,-,-,TGCGCCAGCAGCTCTGCCGGGACGGTCGAAGAGACCCAGTACTTC,CASSSAGTVEETQYF
TRBJ2-2,TRBV30,-,once,TGTGCCTGGAACGGCCTCATAAACACCGGGGAGCTGTTTTTT,CAWNGLINTGELFF
TRBJ2-7,TRBV27,TRBD2,few,TGTGCCAGCAGTTTAGGTCGGGGGGGCCACACTACCTACGAGCAGTACTTC,CASSLGRGGHTTYEQYF
TRBJ2-7,TRBV7-2,TRBD1,few,TGTGCCAGCAGCTTAGGAGGGACAGTGACCTACGAGCAGTACTTC,CASSLGGTVTYEQYF
TRBJ2-3,TRBV5-1,-,few,TGCGCCAGCAGCTTGGAGCCTACAAACACAGATACGCAGTATTTT,CASSLEPTNTDTQYF
TRBJ2-1,TRBV20-1,-,few,TGCAGTTCTAGAGATCCTAAGGTCAATGAGCAGTTCTTC,CSSRDPKVNEQFF
TRBJ1-2,TRBV18,-,-,TGTGCCAGCTTACAGGCGATCACGGATGGCTACACCTTC,CASLQAITDGYTF
TRBJ2-1,TRBV10-3,TRBD2,few,TGTGCCATCATGCTAAAGCGGGGGGGCAACGATGAGCAGTTCTTC,CAIMLKRGGNDEQFF
TRBJ2-5,TRBV4-2,-,-,TGTGCCAGCAGCCAAGTTTGGAGGGAGACCCAGTACTTC,CASSQVWRETQYF